This TCR beta chain emerged from a study of cytomegalovirus exposure and HLA in healthy donors. Findings of the study overall: Across all donors, roughly uniform sequencing depth was an assumption of the presence/absence analyses. Most of the TCR beta V segments (in an earlier analysis) were productive either about 87% or about 30% of the time. Generally TCR sequences proved uncommon, though certain public TCRs appeared in numerous donors.

The CDR3 contains 16 residues. 60 Vbeta and 13 Jbeta primers were used in PCR. Here immunoSEQ multiplex PCR was the method, and the copy in TCRdb shows in-frame clones only, minus some. The table includes fewer than 120,000 clones, roughly 78% detected once. Note on this clone: What it binds is not known.

The sample consisted of PBMCs. V and J are TRBV12-2 and TRBJ2-5; TRBD1 reflects the table's D call only, with no check against the DNA. TRBV12-2 is annotated as a pseudogene. This clonotype was sampled from a woman between 25 and 40 years old in good health and CMV-seronegative. CDR3 region: CASRSSFAGYQETQYF. As DNA, the CDR3 is TGTGCAAGTCGCTCCTCCTTTGCAGGGTACCAAGAGACCCAGTACTTC.